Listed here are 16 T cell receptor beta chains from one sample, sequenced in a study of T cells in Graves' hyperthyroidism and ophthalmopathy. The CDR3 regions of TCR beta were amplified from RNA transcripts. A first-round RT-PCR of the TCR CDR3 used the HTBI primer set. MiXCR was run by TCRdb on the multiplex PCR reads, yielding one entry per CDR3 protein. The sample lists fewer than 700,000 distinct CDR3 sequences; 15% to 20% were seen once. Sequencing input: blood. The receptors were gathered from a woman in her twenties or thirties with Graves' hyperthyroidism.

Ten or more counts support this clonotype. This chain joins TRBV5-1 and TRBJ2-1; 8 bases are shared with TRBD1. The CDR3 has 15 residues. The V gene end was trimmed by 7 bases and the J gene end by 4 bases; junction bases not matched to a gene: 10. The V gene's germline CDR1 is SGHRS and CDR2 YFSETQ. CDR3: CASWETRQGYNEQFF. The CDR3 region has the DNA TGCGCCAGCTGGGAGACGAGACAGGGGTACAATGAGCAGTTCTTC.

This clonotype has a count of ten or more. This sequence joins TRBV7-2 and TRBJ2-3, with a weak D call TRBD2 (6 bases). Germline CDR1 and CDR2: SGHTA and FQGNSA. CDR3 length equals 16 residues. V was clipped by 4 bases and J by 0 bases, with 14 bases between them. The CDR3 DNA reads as TGTGCCAGCAGCTCTGAGGGGACTCTAAGCACAGATACGCAGTATTTT. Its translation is CASSSEGTLSTDTQYF.

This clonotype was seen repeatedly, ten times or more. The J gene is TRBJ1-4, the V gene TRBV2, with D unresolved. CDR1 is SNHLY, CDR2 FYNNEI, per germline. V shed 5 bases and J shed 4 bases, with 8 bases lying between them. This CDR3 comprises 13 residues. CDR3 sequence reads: CASSWEHNEKLFF. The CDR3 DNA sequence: TGTGCCAGCAGTTGGGAACATAATGAAAAACTGTTTTTT.

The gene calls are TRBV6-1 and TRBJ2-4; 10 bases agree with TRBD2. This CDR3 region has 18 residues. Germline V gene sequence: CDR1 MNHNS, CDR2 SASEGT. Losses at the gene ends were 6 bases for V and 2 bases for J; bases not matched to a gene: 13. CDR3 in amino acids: CASSPTAGGLLTKNIQYF. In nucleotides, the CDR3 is TGTGCCAGCAGCCCAACAGCGGGAGGGCTTTTAACCAAAAACATTCAGTACTTC.

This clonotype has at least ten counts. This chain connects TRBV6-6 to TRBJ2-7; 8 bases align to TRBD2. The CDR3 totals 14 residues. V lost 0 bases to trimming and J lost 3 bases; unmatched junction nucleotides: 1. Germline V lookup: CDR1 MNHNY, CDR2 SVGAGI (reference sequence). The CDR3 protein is CASSYSAGGYEQYF. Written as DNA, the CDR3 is TGTGCCAGCAGTTACTCGGCGGGAGGCTACGAGCAGTACTTC.

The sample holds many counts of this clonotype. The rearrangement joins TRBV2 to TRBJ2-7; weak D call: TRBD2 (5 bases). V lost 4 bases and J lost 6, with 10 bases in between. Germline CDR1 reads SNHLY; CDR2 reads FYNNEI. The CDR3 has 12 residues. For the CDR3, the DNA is TGTGCCAGCAGTGTGACTATATCCGAGCAGTACTTC. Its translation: CASSVTISEQYF.

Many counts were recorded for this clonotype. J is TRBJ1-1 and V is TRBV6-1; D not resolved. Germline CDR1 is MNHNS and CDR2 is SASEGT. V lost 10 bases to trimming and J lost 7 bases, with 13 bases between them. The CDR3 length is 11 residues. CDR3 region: CATLVGYEAFF. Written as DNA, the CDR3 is TGTGCCACCTTGGTGGGCTATGAAGCTTTCTTT.

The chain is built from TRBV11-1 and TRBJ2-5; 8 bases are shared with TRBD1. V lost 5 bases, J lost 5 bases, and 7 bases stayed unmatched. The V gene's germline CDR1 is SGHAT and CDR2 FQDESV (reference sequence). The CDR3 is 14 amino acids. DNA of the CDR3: TGTGCCAGCAGCCGCCCCGGGACAGGCGAGACCCAGTACTTC. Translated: CASSRPGTGETQYF.

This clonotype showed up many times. CDR3 bases: TGTGCCAGCAGTGCGACAGGGTCAGAAGCTTTCTTT. Translation gives CASSATGSEAFF. This chain uses TRBV2 with TRBJ1-1, with 7 bases fitting TRBD1. Germline CDR1 SNHLY, CDR2 FYNNEI. There are 12 residues in the CDR3. The trim removed 4 bases at V and 8 bases at J, leaving 4 bases unmatched.

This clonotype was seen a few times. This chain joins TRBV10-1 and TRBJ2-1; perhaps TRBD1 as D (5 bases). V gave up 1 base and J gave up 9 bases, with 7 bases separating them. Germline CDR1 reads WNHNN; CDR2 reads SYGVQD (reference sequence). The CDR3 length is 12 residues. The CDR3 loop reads CASSEWGGEQFF. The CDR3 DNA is TGCGCCAGCAGTGAGTGGGGCGGTGAGCAGTTCTTC.

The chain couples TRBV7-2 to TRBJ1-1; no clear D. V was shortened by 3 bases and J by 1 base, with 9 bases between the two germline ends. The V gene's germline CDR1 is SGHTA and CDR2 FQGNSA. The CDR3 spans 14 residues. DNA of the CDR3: TGTGCCAGCAGCTTTTCACGGGCGAACACTGAAGCTTTCTTT. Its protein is CASSFSRANTEAFF.

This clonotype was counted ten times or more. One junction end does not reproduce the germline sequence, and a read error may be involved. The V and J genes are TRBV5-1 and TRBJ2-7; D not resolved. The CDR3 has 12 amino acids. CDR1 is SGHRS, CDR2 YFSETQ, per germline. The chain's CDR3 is CASSSEFYEQYF. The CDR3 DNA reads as TGTGCCAGCAGCTCGGAATTCTACGAGCAGTACTTC. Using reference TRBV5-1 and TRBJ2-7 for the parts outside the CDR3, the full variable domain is KAGVTQTPRYLIKTRGQQVTLSCSPISGHRSVSWYQQTPGQGLQFLFEYFSETQRNKGNFPGRFSGRQFSNSRSEMNVSTLELGDSALYLCASSSEFYEQYFGPGTRLTVT.

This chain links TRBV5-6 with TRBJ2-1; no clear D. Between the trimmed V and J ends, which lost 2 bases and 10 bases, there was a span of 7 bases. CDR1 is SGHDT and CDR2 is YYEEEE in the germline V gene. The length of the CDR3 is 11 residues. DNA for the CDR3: TGTGCCAGCAGCTTAACAGCGGAGCAGTTCTTC. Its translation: CASSLTAEQFF.

CDR3 protein: CASSVGTSGDDEQFF. CDR3 DNA: TGTGCCAGCAGCGTCGGGACTAGCGGGGATGATGAGCAGTTCTTC. This chain uses TRBV9 with TRBJ2-1; 13 nucleotides align to TRBD2. This CDR3 contains 15 residues. V gave up 2 bases and J gave up 8 bases; unmatched junction bases: 4. The germline CDR1 and CDR2 sequences are SGDLS and YYNGEE.

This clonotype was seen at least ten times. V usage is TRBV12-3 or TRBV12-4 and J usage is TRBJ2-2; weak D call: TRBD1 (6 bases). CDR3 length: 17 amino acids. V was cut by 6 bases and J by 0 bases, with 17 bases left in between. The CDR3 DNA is TGTGCCAGCAGCGCCAGATCCGGGACATCGAACACCGGGGAGCTGTTTTTT. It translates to CASSARSGTSNTGELFF.

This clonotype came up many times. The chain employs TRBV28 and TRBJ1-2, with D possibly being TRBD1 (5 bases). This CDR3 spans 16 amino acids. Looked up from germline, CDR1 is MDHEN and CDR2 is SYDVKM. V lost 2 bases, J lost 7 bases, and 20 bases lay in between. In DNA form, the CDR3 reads TGTGCCAGCAGTTTACATCAGGGTTTCAGCTCGCGTGGCTACACCTTC. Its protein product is CASSLHQGFSSRGYTF.